The rows below give T cell receptor beta chains drawn from one sample of a study of T-cell reconstitution after alpha-beta-depleted transplantation in children. TCRdb re-derived calls from the PCR reads in MiXCR, one entry per CDR3 protein. The table records roughly 350,000 distinct CDR3 sequences, around a tenth of them present only once. The source material was PBMCs from the stem cell graft donor, sampled from the stem cell graft. The origin of the receptors is a human donor who donated a stem cell graft to a child with acute lymphoblastic leukemia. CDR3s leave out the opening cysteine and the closing phenylalanine or tryptophan.

TRBV13 | ASSVVSAYNEQF
TRBV6-2/TRBV6-3 | ASSYDPLAPLDEQY
TRBV9 | ASTPWGGTDTQY
TRBV19 | ASDSGWEETQY
TRBV15 | ATSRATSGWADTQY
TRBV6-2/TRBV6-3 | ASSYLLDGNEQF
TRBV7-9 | ASSLVAGVFSYEQY
TRBV5-1 | ASRMEANTEAF
TRBV9 | ASRGDENIQY
TRBV7-2 | ASSLGGGGYNEQF
TRBV7-3 | AGRRQEPWAF
TRBV6-1 | ASTGTGNEKLF
TRBV5-5 | ASSDGQGGTDTQY
TRBV29-1 | SVEDQTSWDNEQF
TRBV29-1 | SVNRGTYEQY
TRBV27 | ASSLRGGGALYGYT
TRBV6-5 | ASSFTSNPVDTQY
TRBV5-1 | ASSLEFPDFYNEQF
TRBV25-1 | ASSVGTGKGYT
TRBV5-1 | ASIPGWDSPRTDTQY
TRBV20-1 | SADRSVWREFSTDTQY
TRBV4-3 | ASSQDTLGPEQY
TRBV6-2/TRBV6-3 | ASTKLETVNEQF
TRBV11-1 | ASSQDLGLASKAGELF
TRBV7-3 | ASSLGWGSNEQF
TRBV7-8 | ASSLEGRASYEQY
TRBV7-9 | ASSAQGTYQETQY
TRBV7-8 | ASPRASTGELF
TRBV20-1 | SAPHTQRDTGELF
TRBV20-1 | SASNRGRGIYEQY
TRBV4-3 | ASSQDYGGSRKHYEQY
TRBV4-3 | ASSQGTGVSNEQF
TRBV20-1 | SASRLAFPYEQY
TRBV20-1 | SARDEGTSSYEQY
TRBV28 | ASSLRGAAYEQY
TRBV20-1 | SALQGRNQPQH
TRBV5-1 | ASSFLGTSGRASYNEQF
TRBV10-3 | AISEPGKPDEQY
TRBV4-3 | ASSPGTSALGGTGELF
TRBV20-1 | SAPHRGRVNTEAF
TRBV7-6 | ASSPNSRTGITDTQY
TRBV9 | ASSARDSGFNEQF
TRBV4-1 | ASSQLSRTGAEGYT